The present entry profiles one T cell receptor (beta chain) with its context. A library of TCRbeta sequences, prepared with unique molecular identifiers, was generated. TCRdb re-called the PCR reads through MiXCR, storing one row per CDR3 protein. The data hold about 900,000 distinct CDR3 sequences, with under 30% observed a single time. The data stem from a study of T-cell reconstitution after alpha-beta-depleted transplantation in children. The CDR3 spans 12 residues. Germline lookup yields CDR1 LNHDA and CDR2 SQIVND (reference sequence). The ends were cut back, 6 bases at V and 0 bases at J, with 5 bases in the middle.

The source is a boy under two years old who had a stem cell transplant for SCID, so the T cells may come from the graft donor. The material was PBMCs, mostly from graft donor cells, obtained 360 days after TCRalphabeta/CD19-depleted stem cell transplant. The gene calls are TRBV19 and TRBJ2-5; D gene unclear. This chain's CDR3 is CASRGNQETQYF. The CDR3 DNA reads TGTGCCAGTAGGGGGAACCAAGAGACCCAGTACTTC.